This passage covers 7 T cell receptor delta chains from one sample sequenced in a study of γδ T cells in repeated Plasmodium falciparum infection. Flow sorting of PBMC yielded separate Vgamma9/Vdelta2+ and Vdelta2-negative gammadelta T cell populations for bulk repertoire analysis. TCRdb fed the multiplex PCR reads into CATT to redo clone calling. The sample holds about 48,000 delta-chain clones; 1.6% are singletons and the top ten take about 8.3%. Sequencing was performed on gamma-delta T cells from blood. The receptor source for this set is a pool of human donors (malaria-infected and uninfected, not separated).

This clone was seen ten or more times. Other DNA sequences in the same sample also yield this CDR3. This chain connects TRDV1 to TRDJ1, with a weak D call TRDD3 (5 bases). The CDR3 is made up of 19 amino acids. The germline V and J ends were trimmed by 3 bases and 3 bases, with 26 bases remaining between them. Germline lookup yields CDR1 TSWWSYY and CDR2 QGS. The CDR3 bases are TGTGCTCTTGGGGAGAGTCCTCGTACTGGTGGATGTAACTCCGATAAACTCATCTTT. It specifies CALGESPRTGGCNSDKLIF.

This clone was seen more than once but under ten times. This sequence is one base from a far larger clone and is likely a read error. Other DNA sequences within the sample encode an identical CDR3. The chain is built from TRDV1 and TRDJ1; 10 bases are a match to TRDD3. Because TCRdb records no J gene, it was assigned here through a match of the DNA to germline. This CDR3 is built from 20 residues. In germline, CDR1 is TSWWSYY, CDR2 QGS. V shed 3 bases and J 7 bases; nucleotides not matched to a gene: 23. CDR3 loop: CALGETHHGGWGILRGKLIF. The CDR3 nucleotides read TGTGCTCTTGGGGAGACCCACCACGGGGGTTGGGGGATACTGAGGGGTAAACTCATCTTT.

This clone was picked up a small number of times. The protein held in TCRdb is that of a much larger clone and does not match this DNA's translation at residue 6, likely because of a read error; the protein shown is translated from the DNA. This rearrangement joins TRDV2 to TRDJ1, with D possibly being TRDD3 (6 bases). TCRdb lists no J gene, so it was determined here by aligning the DNA to germline. V was trimmed by 0 bases and J by 0 bases, leaving 13 bases between them. This CDR3 contains 16 residues. Germline V gene sequence: CDR1 GEAIGNYY, CDR2 EKD. Written as DNA, the CDR3 is TGTGCCTGTGACACCATGGGGGGCCTACACACCGATAAACTCATCTTT. The encoded protein is CACDTMGGLHTDKLIF.

This clone has ten or more counts. The rearrangement joins TRDV2 to TRDJ3; 7 positions match TRDD3. V lost 1 base and J lost 0; bases outside the gene matches: 14. The CDR3 sequence is 21 residues long. Germline assignment: CDR1 GEAIGNYY and CDR2 EKD. The CDR3 sequence: CACDTAPMGDRSSWDTRQMFF. The CDR3 DNA sequence: TGTGCCTGTGACACTGCACCGATGGGGGACAGGTCCTCCTGGGACACCCGACAGATGTTTTTC.

Details on this clone: A junction end diverges from the germline sequence, so it may reflect a read error. V gene TRDV2 combines with J gene TRDJ1; 8 nucleotides line up with TRDD3. Matching the DNA to germline supplied the J gene, which TCRdb does not give. The length of the CDR3 is 18 residues. Germline CDR1 reads GEAIGNYY; CDR2 reads EKD. CDR3 sequence reads: CACDPVRTGGWYTGKLIF. CDR3 in DNA: TGTGCCTGTGACCCGGTTCGTACTGGGGGTTGGTACACCGGTAAACTCATCTTT.

Comments on this clone: The amino acid sequence in TCRdb belongs to a much larger clone and departs from this DNA's translation at residue 5, likely a sequencing read error; the sequence shown is translated from the DNA. CDR3 amino acids: CACDGNGINKLIF. The CDR3 DNA sequence: TGTGCCTGTGACGGCAATGGGATAAATAAACTCATCTTT. V is TRDV2 and J is TRDJ1; TRDD3 might be the D (6 bases). TCRdb lists no J gene, so it was determined here by aligning the DNA to germline. In germline, CDR1 is GEAIGNYY, CDR2 EKD. The germline V and J ends were trimmed by 3 bases and 6 bases, with 13 bases remaining between them. The CDR3 runs 13 residues.

Comments on this clone: This likely traces to a read error, being one base from a far larger clone. The sample holds other DNA sequences that translate to the same CDR3. The chain uses TRDV1 and TRDJ1; D is perhaps TRDD2 (8 bases). Germline V gene lookup returns CDR1 TSWWSYY and CDR2 QGS. This CDR3 comprises 18 residues. The CDR3 spells CALTSYVRIWGLTDKLIF. The CDR3 DNA is TGCGCTCTTACTTCCTACGTTCGTATCTGGGGGCTAACCGATAAACTCATCTTT.